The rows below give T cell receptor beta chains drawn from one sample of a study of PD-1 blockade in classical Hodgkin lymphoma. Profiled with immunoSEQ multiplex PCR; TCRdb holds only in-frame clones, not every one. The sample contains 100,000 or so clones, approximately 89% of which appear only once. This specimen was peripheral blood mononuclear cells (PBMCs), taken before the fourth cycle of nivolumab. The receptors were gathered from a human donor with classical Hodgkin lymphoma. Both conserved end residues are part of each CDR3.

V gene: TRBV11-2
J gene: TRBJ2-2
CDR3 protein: CASSLAGSNTGELFF

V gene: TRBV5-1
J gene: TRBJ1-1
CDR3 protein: CASSPPGSEDTEAFF

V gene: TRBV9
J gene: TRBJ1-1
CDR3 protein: CASSERTREDAWQTEAFF

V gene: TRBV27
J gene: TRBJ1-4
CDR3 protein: CASSATNGATNEKLFF

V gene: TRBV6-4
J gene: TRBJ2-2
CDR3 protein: CASSARAGGYTGELFF

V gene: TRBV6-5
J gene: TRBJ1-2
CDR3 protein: CASSYSGVWGYTF

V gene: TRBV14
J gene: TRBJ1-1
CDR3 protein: CASSEERGGMNTEAFF

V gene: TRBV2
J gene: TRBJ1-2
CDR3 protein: CANSELGTYGYTF

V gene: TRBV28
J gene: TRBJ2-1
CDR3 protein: CASSLTSGRVWNNEQFF

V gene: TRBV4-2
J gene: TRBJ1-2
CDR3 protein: CASTLGGQAEGYTF

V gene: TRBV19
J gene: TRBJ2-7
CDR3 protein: CASSTQTGEQYF

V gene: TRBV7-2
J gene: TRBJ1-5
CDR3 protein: CASSLDRELGQPQHF

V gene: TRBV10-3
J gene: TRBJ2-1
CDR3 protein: CAIEDSPRDEQFF

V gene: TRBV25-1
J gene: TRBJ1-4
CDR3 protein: CASSEARSGNEKLFF

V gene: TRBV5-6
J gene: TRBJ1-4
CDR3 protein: CASSTKGFEKLFF

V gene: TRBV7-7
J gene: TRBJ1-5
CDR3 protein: CASSLRPDQPQHF

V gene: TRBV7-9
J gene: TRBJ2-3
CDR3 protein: CAPSGTSTDTQYF

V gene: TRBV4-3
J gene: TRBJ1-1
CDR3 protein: CASSQDGGGAGVWTEAFF

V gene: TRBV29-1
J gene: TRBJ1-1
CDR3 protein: CSVQTTNTEAFF

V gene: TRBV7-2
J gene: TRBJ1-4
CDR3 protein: CASSSGWEGEKLFF

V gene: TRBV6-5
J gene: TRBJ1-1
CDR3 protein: CASSYSGGFSTEAFF

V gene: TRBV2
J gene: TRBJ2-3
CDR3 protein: CASSPHPSGRVDTQYF

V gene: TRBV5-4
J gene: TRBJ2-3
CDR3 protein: CASSPPTGTGGEDTQYF

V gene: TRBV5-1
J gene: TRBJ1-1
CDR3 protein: CASSYNGQGGTEAFF

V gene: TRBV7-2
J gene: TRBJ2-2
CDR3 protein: CASSLRTGQAGELFF

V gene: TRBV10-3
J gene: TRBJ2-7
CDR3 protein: CAISELAVYEQYF

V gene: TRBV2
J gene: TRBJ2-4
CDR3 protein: CASSEEGFTKNIQYF

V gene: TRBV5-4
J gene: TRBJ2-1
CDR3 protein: CASSLDRAPYNEQFF

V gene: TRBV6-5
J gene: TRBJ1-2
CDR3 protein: CASSYQTFTGGYTF

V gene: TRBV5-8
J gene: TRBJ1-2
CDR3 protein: CAGHRGITTSNYGYTF

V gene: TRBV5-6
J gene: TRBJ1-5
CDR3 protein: CASSRGQLSNQPQHF

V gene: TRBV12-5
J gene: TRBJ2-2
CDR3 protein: CASGLTPLAGVRTGELFF

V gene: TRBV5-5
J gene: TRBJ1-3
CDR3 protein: CASSSGRASGNTIYF

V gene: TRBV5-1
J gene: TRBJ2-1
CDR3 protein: CASSRGTSGRDREFF

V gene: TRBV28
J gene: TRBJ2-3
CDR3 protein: CASRGFEGLADTQYF

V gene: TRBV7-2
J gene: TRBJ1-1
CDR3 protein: CASSLGGSQFAEAFF

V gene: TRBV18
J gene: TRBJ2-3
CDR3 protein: CASSPSGTTDTQYF

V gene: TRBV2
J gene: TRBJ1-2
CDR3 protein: CASRTTGSHYGYTF

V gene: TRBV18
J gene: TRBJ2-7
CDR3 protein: CASSPPLTTRGFFYEQYF

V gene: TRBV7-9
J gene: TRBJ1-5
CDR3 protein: CASSLGQGHNQPQHF

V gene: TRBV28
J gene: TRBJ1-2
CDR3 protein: CASSLPGRVYGYTF

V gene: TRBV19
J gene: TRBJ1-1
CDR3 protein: CASNQDGVGGAEAFF

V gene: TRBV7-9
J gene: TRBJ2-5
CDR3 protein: CASSSDRRGQETQYF

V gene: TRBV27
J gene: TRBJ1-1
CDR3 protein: CASSPPTGHLYAEAFF

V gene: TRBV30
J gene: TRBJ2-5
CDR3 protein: CAWSVSSGTQYF

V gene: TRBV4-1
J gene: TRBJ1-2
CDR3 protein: CASSQASGDPNYGYTF

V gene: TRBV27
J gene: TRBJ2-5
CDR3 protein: CASSQPGQEETQYF

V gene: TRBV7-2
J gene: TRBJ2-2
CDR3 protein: CASSLGREVVGELFF

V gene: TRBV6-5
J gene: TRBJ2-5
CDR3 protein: CASSWGAGETQYF

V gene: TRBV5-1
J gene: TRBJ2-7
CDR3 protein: CASSLAHISYEQYF

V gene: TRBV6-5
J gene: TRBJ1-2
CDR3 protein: CASSYSTGAYGYTF

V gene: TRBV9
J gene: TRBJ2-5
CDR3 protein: CASSVDQETQYF

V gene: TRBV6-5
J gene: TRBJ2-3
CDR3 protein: CASEASGGTDTQYF

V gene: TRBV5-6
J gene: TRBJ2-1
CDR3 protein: CASSLAHVNGEQFF

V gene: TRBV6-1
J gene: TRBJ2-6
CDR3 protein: CASTTTISGANVLTF

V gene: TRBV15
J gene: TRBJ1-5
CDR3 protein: CATSPDRVNQPQHF

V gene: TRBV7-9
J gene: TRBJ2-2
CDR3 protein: CASRQTGGTGELFF

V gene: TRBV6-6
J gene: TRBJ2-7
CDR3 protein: CASSRGTSEQYF